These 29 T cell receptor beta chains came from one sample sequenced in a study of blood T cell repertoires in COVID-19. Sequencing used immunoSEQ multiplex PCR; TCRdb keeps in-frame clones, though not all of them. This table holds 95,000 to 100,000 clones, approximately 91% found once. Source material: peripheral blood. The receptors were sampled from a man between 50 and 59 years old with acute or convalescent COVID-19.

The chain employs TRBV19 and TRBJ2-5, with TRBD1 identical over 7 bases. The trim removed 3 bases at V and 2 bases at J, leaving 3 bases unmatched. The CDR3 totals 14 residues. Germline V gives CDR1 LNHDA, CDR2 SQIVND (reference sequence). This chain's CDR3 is CASSIGRGQETQYF. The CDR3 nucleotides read TGTGCCAGTAGTATCGGCAGGGGGCAAGAGACCCAGTACTTC.

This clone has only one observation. CDR3 sequence: CASSEGLAGGGDHTGELFF. In DNA, the CDR3 is TGTGCCAGCAGTGAGGGACTAGCGGGGGGGGGAGACCACACCGGGGAGCTGTTTTTT. This chain links TRBV6-1 with TRBJ2-2; 16 bases line up with TRBD2. Germline V CDR1 and CDR2: MNHNS, SASEGT. V was pared by 3 bases and J by 3 bases, with 7 bases of the junction left unmatched. The CDR3 length is 19 residues.

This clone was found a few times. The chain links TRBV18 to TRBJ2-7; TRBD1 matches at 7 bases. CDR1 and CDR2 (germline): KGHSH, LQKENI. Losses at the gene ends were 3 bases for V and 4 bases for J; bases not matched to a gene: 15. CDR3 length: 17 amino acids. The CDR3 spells CASSPSTGRKPPYEQYF. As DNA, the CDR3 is TGTGCCAGCTCACCGTCGACAGGGAGAAAGCCACCTTACGAGCAGTACTTC.

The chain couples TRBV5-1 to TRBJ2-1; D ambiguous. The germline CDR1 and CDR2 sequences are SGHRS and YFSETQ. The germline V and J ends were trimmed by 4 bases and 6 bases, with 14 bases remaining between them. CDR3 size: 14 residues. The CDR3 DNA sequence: TGCGCCAGCAGCACCAAACACCTCGCCAATGAGCAGTTCTTC. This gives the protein CASSTKHLANEQFF.

The CDR3 DNA is TGTGCCACCAGTGCCACAGGGGGATGGACTGAAGCTTTCTTT. Translating it yields CATSATGGWTEAFF. The chain couples TRBV24-1 to TRBJ1-1; 8 bases fit TRBD1. CDR1 and CDR2 from the germline V gene are KGHDR and SFDVKD. After removal of 5 bases from V and 5 bases from J, the junction contained 6 bases not matched to a gene. The CDR3 loop spans 14 amino acids.

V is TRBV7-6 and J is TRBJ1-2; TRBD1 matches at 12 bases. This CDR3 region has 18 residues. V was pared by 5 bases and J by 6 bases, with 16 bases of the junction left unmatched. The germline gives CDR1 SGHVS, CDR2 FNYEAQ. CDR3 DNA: TGTGCCAGCAGCCCATCCGGGGGACAGGGGGCCCCCGGTCATGGCTACACCTTC. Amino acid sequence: CASSPSGGQGAPGHGYTF.

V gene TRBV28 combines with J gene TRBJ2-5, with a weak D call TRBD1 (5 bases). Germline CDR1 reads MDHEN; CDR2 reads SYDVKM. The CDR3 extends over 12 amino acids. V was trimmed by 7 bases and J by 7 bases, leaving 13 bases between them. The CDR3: CASTRSQGTQYF. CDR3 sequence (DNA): TGTGCCAGCACCCGGTCTCAGGGGACCCAGTACTTC.

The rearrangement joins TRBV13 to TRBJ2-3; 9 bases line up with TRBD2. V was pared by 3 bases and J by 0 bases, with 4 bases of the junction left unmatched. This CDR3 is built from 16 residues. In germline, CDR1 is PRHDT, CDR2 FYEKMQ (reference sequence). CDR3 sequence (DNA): TGTGCCAGCAGCTTGACCGGACTAGCGAGCACAGATACGCAGTATTTT. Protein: CASSLTGLASTDTQYF.

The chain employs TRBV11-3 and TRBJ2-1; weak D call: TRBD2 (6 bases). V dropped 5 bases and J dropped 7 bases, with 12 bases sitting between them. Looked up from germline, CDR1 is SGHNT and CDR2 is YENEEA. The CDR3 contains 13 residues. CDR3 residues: CASSASEGNEQFF. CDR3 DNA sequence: TGTGCCAGCAGCGCCTCGGAGGGGAATGAGCAGTTCTTC.

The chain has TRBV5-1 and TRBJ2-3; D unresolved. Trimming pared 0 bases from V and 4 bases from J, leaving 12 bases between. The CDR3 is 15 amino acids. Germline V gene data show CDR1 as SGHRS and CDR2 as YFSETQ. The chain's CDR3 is CASSLAASPPDTQYF. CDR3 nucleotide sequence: TGCGCCAGCAGCTTGGCGGCTAGTCCCCCAGATACGCAGTATTTT.

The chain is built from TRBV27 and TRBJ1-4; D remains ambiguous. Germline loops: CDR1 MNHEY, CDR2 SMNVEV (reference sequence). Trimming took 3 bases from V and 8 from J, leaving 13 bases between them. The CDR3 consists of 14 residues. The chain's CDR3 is CASSFRGMREKLFF. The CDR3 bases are TGTGCCAGCAGTTTTCGAGGGATGCGGGAAAAACTGTTTTTT.

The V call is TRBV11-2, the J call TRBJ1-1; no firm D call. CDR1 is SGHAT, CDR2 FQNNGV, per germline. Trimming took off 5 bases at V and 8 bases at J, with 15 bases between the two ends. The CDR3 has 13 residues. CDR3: CASSTLSGFEAFF. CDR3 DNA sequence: TGTGCCAGCAGCACCTTGAGCGGGTTCGAAGCTTTCTTT.

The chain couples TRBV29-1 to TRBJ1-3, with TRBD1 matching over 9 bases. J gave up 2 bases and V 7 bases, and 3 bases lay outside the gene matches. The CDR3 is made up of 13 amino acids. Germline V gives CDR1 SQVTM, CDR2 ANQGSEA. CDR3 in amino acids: CSAGDRAGNTIYF. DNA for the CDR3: TGCAGCGCCGGGGACAGGGCTGGAAACACCATATATTTT.

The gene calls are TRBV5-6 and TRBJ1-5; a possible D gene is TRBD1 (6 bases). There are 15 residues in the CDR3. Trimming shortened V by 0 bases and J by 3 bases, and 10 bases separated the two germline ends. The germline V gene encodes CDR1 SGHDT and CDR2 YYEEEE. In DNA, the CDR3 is TGTGCCAGCAGCTTGGGGGGACAATACAATCAGCCCCAGCATTTT. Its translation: CASSLGGQYNQPQHF.

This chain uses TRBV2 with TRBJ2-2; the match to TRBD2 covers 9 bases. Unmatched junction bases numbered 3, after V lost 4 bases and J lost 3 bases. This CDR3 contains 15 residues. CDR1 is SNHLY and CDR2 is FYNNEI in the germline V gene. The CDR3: CASSGGGGDTGELFF. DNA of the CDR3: TGTGCCAGCAGTGGTGGCGGGGGGGACACCGGGGAGCTGTTTTTT.

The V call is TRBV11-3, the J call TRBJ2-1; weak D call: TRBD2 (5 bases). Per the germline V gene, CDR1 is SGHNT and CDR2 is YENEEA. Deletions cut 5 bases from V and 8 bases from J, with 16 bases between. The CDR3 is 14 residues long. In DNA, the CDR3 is TGTGCCAGCAGCCGGAATGAGGGTAGAGATGAGCAGTTCTTC. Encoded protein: CASSRNEGRDEQFF.

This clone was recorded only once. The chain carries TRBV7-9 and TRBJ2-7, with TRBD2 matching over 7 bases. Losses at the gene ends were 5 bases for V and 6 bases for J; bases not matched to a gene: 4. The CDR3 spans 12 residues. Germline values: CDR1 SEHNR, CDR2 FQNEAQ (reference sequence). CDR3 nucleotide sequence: TGTGCCAGCAGCCGGGGAGGGGTCGAGCAGTACTTC. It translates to CASSRGGVEQYF.

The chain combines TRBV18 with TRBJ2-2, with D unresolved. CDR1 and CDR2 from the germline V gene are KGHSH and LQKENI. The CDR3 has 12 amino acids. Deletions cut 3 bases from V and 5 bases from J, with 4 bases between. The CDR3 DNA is TGTGCCAGCTCACCCCTGACCGGGGAGCTGTTTTTT. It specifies CASSPLTGELFF. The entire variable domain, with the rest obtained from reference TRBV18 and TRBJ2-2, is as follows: NAGVMQNPRHLVRRRGQEARLRCSPMKGHSHVYWYRQLPEEGLKFMVYLQKENIIDESGMPKERFSAEFPKEGPSILRIQQVVRGDSAAYFCASSPLTGELFFGEGSRLTVL.

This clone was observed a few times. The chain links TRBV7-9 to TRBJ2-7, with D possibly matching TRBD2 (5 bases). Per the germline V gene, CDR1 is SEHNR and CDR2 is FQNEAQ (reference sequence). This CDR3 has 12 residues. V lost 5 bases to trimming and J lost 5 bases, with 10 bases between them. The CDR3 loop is CASSRTQNEQYF. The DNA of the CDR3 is TGTGCCAGCAGCCGGACTCAAAACGAGCAGTACTTC.

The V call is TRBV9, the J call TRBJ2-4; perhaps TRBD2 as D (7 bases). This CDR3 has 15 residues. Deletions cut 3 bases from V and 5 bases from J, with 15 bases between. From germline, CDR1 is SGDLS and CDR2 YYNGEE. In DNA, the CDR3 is TGTGCCAGCAGCGAACTCCAAGGGGGGGAAAACATTCAGTACTTC. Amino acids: CASSELQGGENIQYF.

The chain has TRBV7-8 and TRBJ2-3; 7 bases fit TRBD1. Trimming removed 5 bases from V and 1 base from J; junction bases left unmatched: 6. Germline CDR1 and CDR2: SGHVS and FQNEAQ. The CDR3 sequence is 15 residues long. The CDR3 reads CASSRSGQGTDTQYF. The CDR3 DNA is TGTGCCAGCAGCCGTTCAGGACAGGGCACAGATACGCAGTATTTT. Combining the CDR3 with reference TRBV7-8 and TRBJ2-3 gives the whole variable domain GAGVSQSPRYKVAKRGQDVALRCDPISGHVSLFWYQQALGQGPEFLTYFQNEAQLDKSGLPSDRFFAERPEGSVSTLKIQRTQQEDSAVYLCASSRSGQGTDTQYFGPGTRLTVL.

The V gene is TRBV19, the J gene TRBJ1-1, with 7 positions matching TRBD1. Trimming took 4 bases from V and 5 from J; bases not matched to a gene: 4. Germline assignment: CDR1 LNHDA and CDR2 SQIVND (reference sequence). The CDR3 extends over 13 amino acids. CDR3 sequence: CASSTPRGTEAFF. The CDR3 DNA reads TGTGCCAGTAGTACCCCCAGGGGGACTGAAGCTTTCTTT.

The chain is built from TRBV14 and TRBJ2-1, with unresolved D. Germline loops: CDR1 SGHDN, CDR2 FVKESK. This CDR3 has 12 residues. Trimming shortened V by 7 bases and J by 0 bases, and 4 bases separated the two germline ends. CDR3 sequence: CASTGSYNEQFF. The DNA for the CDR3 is TGTGCCAGCACCGGCTCCTACAATGAGCAGTTCTTC. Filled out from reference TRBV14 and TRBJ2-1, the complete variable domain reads EAGVTQFPSHSVIEKGQTVTLRCDPISGHDNLYWYRRVMGKEIKFLLHFVKESKQDESGMPNNRFLAERTGGTYSTLKVQPAELEDSGVYFCASTGSYNEQFFGPGTRLTVL.

For the CDR3, the DNA is TGTGCCAGCAGCTTAGGTGGGAGCTCCTATAATTCACCCCTCCACTTT. Amino acids: CASSLGGSSYNSPLHF. The V call is TRBV7-6, the J call TRBJ1-6, with no clear D. Trimming removed 1 base at V and 0 bases at J, with 7 bases between. Germline assignment: CDR1 SGHVS and CDR2 FNYEAQ. CDR3 length equals 16 residues.

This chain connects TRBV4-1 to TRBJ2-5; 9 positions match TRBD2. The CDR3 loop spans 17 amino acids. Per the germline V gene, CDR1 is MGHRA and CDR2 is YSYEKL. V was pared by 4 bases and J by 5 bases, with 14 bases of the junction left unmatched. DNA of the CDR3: TGCGCCAGCAGCCCCCAATTTCCGGGACTAGCAGGCGAGACCCAGTACTTC. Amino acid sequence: CASSPQFPGLAGETQYF.

The CDR3 DNA sequence: TGTGCCAGCAGCGAAGGGACAAGCAATCAGCCCCAGCATTTT. Amino acid sequence: CASSEGTSNQPQHF. The chain links TRBV7-9 to TRBJ1-5; D perhaps matches TRBD1 (6 bases). The CDR3 length is 14 residues. The germline CDR1 and CDR2 sequences are SEHNR and FQNEAQ (reference sequence). With 5 bases removed from V and 1 base from J, the gap between germline ends came to 9 bases.

The CDR3 region has the DNA TGTGCCAGCAGTGAAGCGAAAATCAGGGTTTATGGCTACACCTTC. It translates to CASSEAKIRVYGYTF. This rearrangement joins TRBV2 to TRBJ1-2; D might be TRBD1 (5 bases). Germline CDR1 and CDR2: SNHLY and FYNNEI. This CDR3 has 15 residues. V was pared by 0 bases and J by 5 bases, with 13 bases between. Full variable domain (rest looked up from reference TRBV2 and TRBJ1-2): EPEVTQTPSHQVTQMGQEVILRCVPISNHLYFYWYRQILGQKVEFLVSFYNNEISEKSEIFDDQFSVERPDGSNFTLKIRSTKLEDSAMYFCASSEAKIRVYGYTFGSGTRLTVV.

This chain's CDR3 is CASRDGLNYGYTF. CDR3 nucleotide sequence: TGTGCCAGCAGGGACGGACTGAACTATGGCTACACCTTC. The rearrangement links TRBV7-9 to TRBJ1-2; no clear D gene. Trimming shortened V by 6 bases and J by 2 bases, and 10 bases separated the two germline ends. CDR1 and CDR2 (germline): SEHNR, FQNEAQ (reference sequence). This CDR3 contains 13 residues.

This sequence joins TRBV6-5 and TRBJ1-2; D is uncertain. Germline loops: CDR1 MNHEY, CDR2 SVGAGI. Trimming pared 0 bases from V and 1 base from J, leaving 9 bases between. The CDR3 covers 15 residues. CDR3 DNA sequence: TGTGCCAGCAGTTACTCCCGGGAGCGTAACTATGGCTACACCTTC. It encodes CASSYSRERNYGYTF.